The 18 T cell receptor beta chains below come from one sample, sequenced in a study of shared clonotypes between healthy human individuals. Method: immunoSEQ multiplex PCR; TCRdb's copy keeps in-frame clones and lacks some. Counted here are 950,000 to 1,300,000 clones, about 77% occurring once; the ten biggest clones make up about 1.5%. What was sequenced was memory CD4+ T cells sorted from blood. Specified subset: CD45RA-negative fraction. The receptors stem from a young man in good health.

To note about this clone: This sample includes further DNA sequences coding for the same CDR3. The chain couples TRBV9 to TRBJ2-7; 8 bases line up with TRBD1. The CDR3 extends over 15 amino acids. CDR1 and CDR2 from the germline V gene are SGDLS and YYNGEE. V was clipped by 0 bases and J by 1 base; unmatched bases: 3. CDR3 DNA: TGTGCCAGCAGCGTAGGTACAGGGGGGTCCTACGAGCAGTACTTC. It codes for CASSVGTGGSYEQYF.

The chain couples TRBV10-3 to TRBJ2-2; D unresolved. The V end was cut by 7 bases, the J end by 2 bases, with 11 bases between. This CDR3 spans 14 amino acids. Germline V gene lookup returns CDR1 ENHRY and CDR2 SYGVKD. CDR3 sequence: CAITGSLNTGELFF. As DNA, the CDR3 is TGTGCCATCACGGGTTCCTTAAACACCGGGGAGCTGTTTTTT.

DNA for the CDR3: TGTGCCTCGAAGACAGGGGGCGCCTCCTACAATGAGCAGTTCTTC. Translated, it gives CASKTGGASYNEQFF. The V call is TRBV30, the J call TRBJ2-1, with 10 bases fitting TRBD1. Germline CDR1 reads GTSNPN; CDR2 reads SVGIG (reference sequence). This CDR3 spans 15 amino acids. With 7 bases clipped from V and 0 bases from J, the junction kept 6 bases outside the gene matches.

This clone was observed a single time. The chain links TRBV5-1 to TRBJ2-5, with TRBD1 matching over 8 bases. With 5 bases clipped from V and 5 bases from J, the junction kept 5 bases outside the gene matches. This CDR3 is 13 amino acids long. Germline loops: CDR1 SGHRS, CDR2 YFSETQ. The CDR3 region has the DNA TGCGCCAGCAGAGTGACAGGGGTGGAGACCCAGTACTTC. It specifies CASRVTGVETQYF. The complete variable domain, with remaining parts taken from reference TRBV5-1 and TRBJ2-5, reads KAGVTQTPRYLIKTRGQQVTLSCSPISGHRSVSWYQQTPGQGLQFLFEYFSETQRNKGNFPGRFSGRQFSNSRSEMNVSTLELGDSALYLCASRVTGVETQYFGPGTRLLVL.

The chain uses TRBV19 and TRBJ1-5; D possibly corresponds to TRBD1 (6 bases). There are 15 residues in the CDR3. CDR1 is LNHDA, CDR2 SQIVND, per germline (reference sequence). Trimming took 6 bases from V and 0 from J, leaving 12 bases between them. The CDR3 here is CASRITGYSNQPQHF. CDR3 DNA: TGTGCCAGTAGGATTACAGGGTATAGCAATCAGCCCCAGCATTTT.

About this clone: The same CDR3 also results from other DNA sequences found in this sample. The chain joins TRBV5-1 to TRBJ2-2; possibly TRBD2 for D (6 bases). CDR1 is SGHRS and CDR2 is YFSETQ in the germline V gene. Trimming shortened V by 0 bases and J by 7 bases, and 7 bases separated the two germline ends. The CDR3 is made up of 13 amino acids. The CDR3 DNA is TGCGCCAGCAGCTTGGGTAGCGGCGGGGAGCTGTTTTTT. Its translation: CASSLGSGGELFF.

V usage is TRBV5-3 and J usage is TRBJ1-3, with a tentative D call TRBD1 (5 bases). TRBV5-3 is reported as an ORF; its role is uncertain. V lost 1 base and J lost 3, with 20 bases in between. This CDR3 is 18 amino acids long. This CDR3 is CARSLQSGAPPCGNTIYF. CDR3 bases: TGTGCCAGAAGCTTGCAGAGCGGGGCCCCCCCCTGTGGAAACACCATATATTTT.

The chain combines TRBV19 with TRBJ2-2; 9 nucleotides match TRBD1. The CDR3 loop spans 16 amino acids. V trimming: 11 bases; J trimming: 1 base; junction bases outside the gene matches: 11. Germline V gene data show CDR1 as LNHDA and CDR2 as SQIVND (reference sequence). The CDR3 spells CACARRQGVNTGELFF. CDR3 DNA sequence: TGTGCCTGCGCAAGGAGACAGGGGGTGAACACCGGGGAGCTGTTTTTT.

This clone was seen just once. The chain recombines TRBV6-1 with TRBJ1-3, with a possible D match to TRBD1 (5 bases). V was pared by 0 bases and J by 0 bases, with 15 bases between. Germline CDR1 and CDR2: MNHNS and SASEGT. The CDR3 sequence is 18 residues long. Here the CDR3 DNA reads TGTGCCAGCAGTGAAGCGGTAGGAGGGACCCTCTCTGGAAACACCATATATTTT. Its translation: CASSEAVGGTLSGNTIYF.

The CDR3 DNA follows: TGTGCCAGCAGCCCTACATCCATCGGATATGGCTACACCTTC. This translates into CASSPTSIGYGYTF. V usage is TRBV7-2 and J usage is TRBJ1-2; D ambiguous. Germline V gene sequence: CDR1 SGHTA, CDR2 FQGNSA. The CDR3 has 14 amino acids. V was cut by 5 bases and J by 5 bases, with 15 bases left in between. The full variable domain, its missing parts supplied by reference TRBV7-2 and TRBJ1-2, is GAGVSQSPSNKVTEKGKDVELRCDPISGHTALYWYRQSLGQGLEFLIYFQGNSAPDKSGLPSDRFSAERTGGSVSTLTIQRTQQEDSAVYLCASSPTSIGYGYTFGSGTRLTVV.

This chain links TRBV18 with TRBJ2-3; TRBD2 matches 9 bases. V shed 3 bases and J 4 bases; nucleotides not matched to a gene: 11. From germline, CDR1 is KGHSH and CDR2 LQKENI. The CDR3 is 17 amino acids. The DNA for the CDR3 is TGTGCCAGCTCACCCAGACTAGCGGTTTCGGTCCCAGATACGCAGTATTTT. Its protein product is CASSPRLAVSVPDTQYF.

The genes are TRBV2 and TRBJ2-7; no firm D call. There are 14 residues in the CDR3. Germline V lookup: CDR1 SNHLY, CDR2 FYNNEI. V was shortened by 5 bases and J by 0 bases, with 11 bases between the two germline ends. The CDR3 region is CASSKGLLSYEQYF. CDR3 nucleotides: TGTGCCAGCAGTAAGGGTTTACTCTCCTACGAGCAGTACTTC. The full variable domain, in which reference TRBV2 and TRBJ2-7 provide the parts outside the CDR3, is EPEVTQTPSHQVTQMGQEVILRCVPISNHLYFYWYRQILGQKVEFLVSFYNNEISEKSEIFDDQFSVERPDGSNFTLKIRSTKLEDSAMYFCASSKGLLSYEQYFGPGTRLTVT.

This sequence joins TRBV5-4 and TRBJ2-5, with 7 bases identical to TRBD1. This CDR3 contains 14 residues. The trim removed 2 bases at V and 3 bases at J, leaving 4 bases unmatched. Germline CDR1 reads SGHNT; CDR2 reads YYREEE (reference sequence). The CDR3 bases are TGTGCCAGCAGCTTTTTTGGACAGGAAGAGACCCAGTACTTC. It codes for CASSFFGQEETQYF.

The DNA for the CDR3 is TGTGCCAGCAGCACCTTAGGGGTTAGCACAGATACGCAGTATTTT. It specifies CASSTLGVSTDTQYF. The chain is built from TRBV6-1 and TRBJ2-3, with D possibly matching TRBD1 (5 bases). Trimming took 6 bases from V and 0 from J, leaving 13 bases between them. The V gene's germline CDR1 is MNHNS and CDR2 SASEGT. The CDR3 is made up of 15 amino acids.

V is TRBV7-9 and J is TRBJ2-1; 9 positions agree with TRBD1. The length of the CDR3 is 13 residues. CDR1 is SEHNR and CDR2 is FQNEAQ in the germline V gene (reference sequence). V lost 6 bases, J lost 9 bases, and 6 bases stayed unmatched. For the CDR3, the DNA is TGTGCCAGCAGACCCTCGACAGGGGGTGAGCAGTTCTTC. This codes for CASRPSTGGEQFF. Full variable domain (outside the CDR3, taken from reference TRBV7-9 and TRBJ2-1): DTGVSQNPRHKITKRGQNVTFRCDPISEHNRLYWYRQTLGQGPEFLTYFQNEAQLEKSRLLSDRFSAERPKGSFSTLEIQRTEQGDSAMYLCASRPSTGGEQFFGPGTRLTVL.

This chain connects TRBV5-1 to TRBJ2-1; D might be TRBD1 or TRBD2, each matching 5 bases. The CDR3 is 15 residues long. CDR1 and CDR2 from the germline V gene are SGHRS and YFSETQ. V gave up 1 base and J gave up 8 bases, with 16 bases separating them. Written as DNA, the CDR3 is TGCGCCAGCAGCTTGAGAGGGACGGCGGGCGATGAGCAGTTCTTC. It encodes CASSLRGTAGDEQFF.

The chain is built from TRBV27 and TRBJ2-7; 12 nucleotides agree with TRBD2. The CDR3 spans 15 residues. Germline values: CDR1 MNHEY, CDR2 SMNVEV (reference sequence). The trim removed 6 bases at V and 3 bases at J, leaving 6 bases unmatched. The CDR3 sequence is CASSLTSGGFYEQYF. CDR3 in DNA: TGTGCCAGCAGCCTGACTAGCGGGGGATTCTACGAGCAGTACTTC.

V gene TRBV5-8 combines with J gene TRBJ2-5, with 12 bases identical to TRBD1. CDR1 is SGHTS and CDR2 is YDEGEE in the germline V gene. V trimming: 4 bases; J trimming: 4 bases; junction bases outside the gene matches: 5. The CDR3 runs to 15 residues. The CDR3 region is CASSTGQGAGETQYF. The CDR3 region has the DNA TGTGCCAGCAGCACGGGACAGGGGGCGGGAGAGACCCAGTACTTC.